The 13 T cell receptor beta chains listed next were all sequenced from one sample in a study of CD8 T cells in Susac syndrome. RNA, at 0.5 to 1 ug, was reverse transcribed with random hexamers. MiXCR, run by TCRdb on the immunoSEQ multiplex PCR reads, gives a single entry per CDR3 protein. The data hold tens of thousands of distinct CDR3 sequences, with over 90% observed a single time. What was sequenced was CD8+ T cells from PBMCs. All receptors come from a human donor with Susac syndrome.

The rearrangement uses TRBV20-1 and TRBJ2-7, with D possibly TRBD2 on 5 matching bases. Germline CDR1 and CDR2: DFQATT and SNEGSKA (reference sequence). This CDR3 is built from 16 residues. Trimming removed 1 base at V and 5 bases at J, with 21 bases between. The CDR3 loop reads CSARGPMRASPHEQYF. CDR3 in DNA: TGCAGTGCTAGAGGTCCAATGAGAGCTAGCCCCCACGAGCAGTACTTC.

The chain links TRBV12-3 or TRBV12-4 to TRBJ2-7, with D hard to call. Between the trimmed V and J ends, which lost 3 bases and 6 bases, there was a span of 9 bases. CDR3 size: 12 residues. The CDR3 sequence: CASSFTQSEQYF. The CDR3 DNA sequence: TGTGCCAGCAGTTTCACACAATCCGAGCAGTACTTC.

This chain links TRBV7-6 with TRBJ2-7, with D perhaps matching TRBD1 (5 bases). Trimming shortened V by 1 base and J by 5 bases, and 9 bases separated the two germline ends. The CDR3 is made up of 13 amino acids. From germline, CDR1 is SGHVS and CDR2 FNYEAQ. The CDR3 loop is CASSLDLGDEQYF. DNA of the CDR3: TGTGCCAGCAGCTTAGATCTAGGGGACGAGCAGTACTTC.

The V gene is TRBV24-1, the J gene TRBJ2-7, with a possible D match to TRBD1 (6 bases). Trimming left V 10 bases short and J 0 bases short, with 12 bases between. The CDR3 spans 13 residues. Germline V gives CDR1 KGHDR, CDR2 SFDVKD. CDR3: CATSVGASYEQYF. For the CDR3, the DNA is TGTGCCACGAGCGTGGGGGCCTCCTACGAGCAGTACTTC.

The chain joins TRBV7-9 to TRBJ2-3; D uncertain. CDR1 SEHNR and CDR2 FQNEAQ come from the germline V gene (reference sequence). Between the trimmed V and J ends, which lost 1 base and 3 bases, there was a span of 5 bases. The CDR3 has 13 residues. The CDR3 spells CASSLVGTDTQYF. DNA of the CDR3: TGTGCCAGCAGCTTAGTGGGGACAGATACGCAGTATTTT.

This chain links TRBV29-1 with TRBJ1-1, with D perhaps matching TRBD1 (5 bases). Trimming removed 0 bases from V and 10 bases from J, with 21 bases in between. Germline V gene data show CDR1 as SQVTM and CDR2 as ANQGSEA. This CDR3 spans 15 amino acids. CDR3 nucleotide sequence: TGCAGCGTTGAAGATTTCGTGACAGAGGATCTTGGAGCTTTCTTT. Its protein product is CSVEDFVTEDLGAFF.

The gene calls are TRBV29-1 and TRBJ2-7; 7 nucleotides align to TRBD1. Germline assignment: CDR1 SQVTM and CDR2 ANQGSEA. This CDR3 is 15 amino acids long. V gave up 0 bases and J gave up 3 bases; unmatched junction bases: 8. The CDR3 protein is CSVEEFHGTVYEQYF. In nucleotides, the CDR3 is TGCAGCGTTGAAGAATTTCACGGGACAGTCTACGAGCAGTACTTC.

The chain is built from TRBV7-9 and TRBJ2-4; possibly TRBD2 for D (6 bases). Germline CDR1 reads SEHNR; CDR2 reads FQNEAQ (reference sequence). The V gene lost 1 base and the J gene lost 3 bases, with 10 bases spanning the gap. The CDR3 sequence is 15 residues long. CDR3: CASSLVGEVKNIQYF. In DNA, the CDR3 is TGTGCCAGCAGCTTAGTGGGGGAGGTCAAAAACATTCAGTACTTC.

The chain is built from TRBV20-1 and TRBJ2-5, with D possibly being TRBD2 (6 bases). The CDR3 has 15 residues. Trimming removed 3 bases at V and 0 bases at J, with 14 bases between. The germline CDR1 and CDR2 sequences are DFQATT and SNEGSKA (reference sequence). The CDR3 here is CSARDIREYQETQYF. CDR3 sequence (DNA): TGCAGTGCTAGGGATATACGGGAGTACCAAGAGACCCAGTACTTC.

This chain connects TRBV7-9 to TRBJ1-5; D gene uncertain. V was trimmed by 10 bases and J by 6 bases, leaving 13 bases between them. CDR3 length equals 12 residues. Germline CDR1 SEHNR, CDR2 FQNEAQ (reference sequence). CDR3 in amino acids: CAIGEGGQPQHF. CDR3 nucleotides: TGTGCCATCGGGGAGGGCGGTCAGCCCCAGCATTTT.

The chain carries TRBV7-9 and TRBJ1-2; tentative D call: TRBD1 (6 bases). Trimming pared 11 bases from V and 8 bases from J, leaving 18 bases between. The CDR3 has 12 amino acids. CDR1 is SEHNR, CDR2 FQNEAQ, per germline (reference sequence). This CDR3 is CAVRNRVSGYTF. CDR3 nucleotide sequence: TGTGCCGTTCGGAACAGGGTGAGCGGCTACACCTTC.

V and J are TRBV7-9 and TRBJ2-7, with a possible D match to TRBD1 (5 bases). V lost 5 bases and J lost 3, with 17 bases in between. The germline V gene encodes CDR1 SEHNR and CDR2 FQNEAQ (reference sequence). The length of the CDR3 is 15 residues. CDR3 DNA sequence: TGTGCCAGCAGCATCGACAGTACCCCCTTCTACGAGCAGTACTTC. Protein sequence: CASSIDSTPFYEQYF.

This sequence joins TRBV6-5 and TRBJ2-7; D is possibly TRBD2 (5 bases). Germline V CDR1 and CDR2: MNHEY, SVGAGI. V lost 5 bases and J lost 4, with 15 bases in between. This CDR3 has 14 amino acids. This CDR3 reads CASSTGNSNYEQYF. In nucleotides, the CDR3 is TGTGCCAGCAGTACCGGGAACTCCAATTACGAGCAGTACTTC.